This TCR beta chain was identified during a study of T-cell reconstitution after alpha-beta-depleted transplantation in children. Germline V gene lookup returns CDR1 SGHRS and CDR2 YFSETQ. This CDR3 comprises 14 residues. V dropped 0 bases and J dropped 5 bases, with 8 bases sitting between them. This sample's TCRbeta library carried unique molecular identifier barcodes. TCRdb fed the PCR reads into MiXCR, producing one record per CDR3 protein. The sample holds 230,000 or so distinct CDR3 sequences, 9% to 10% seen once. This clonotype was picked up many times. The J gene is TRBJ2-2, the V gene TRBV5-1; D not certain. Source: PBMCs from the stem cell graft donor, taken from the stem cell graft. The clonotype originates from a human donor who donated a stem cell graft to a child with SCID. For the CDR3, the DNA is TGCGCCAGCAGCTTGGAGAGTTATACCGGGGAGCTGTTTTTT. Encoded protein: CASSLESYTGELFF.